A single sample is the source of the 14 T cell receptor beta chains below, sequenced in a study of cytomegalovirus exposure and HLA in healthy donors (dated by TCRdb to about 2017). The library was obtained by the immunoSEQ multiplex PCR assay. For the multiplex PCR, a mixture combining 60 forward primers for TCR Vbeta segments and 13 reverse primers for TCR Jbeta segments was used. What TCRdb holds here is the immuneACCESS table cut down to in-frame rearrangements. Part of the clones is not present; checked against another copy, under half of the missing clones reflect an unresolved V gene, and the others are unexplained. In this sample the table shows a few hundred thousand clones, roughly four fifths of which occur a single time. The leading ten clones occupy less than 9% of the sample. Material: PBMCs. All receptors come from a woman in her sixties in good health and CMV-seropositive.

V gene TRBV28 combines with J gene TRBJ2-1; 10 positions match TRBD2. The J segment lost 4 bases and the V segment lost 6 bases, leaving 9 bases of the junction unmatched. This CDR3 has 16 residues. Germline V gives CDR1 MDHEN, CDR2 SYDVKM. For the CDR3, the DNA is TGTGCCAGCAGCAACCTCGGGACTAGCGTTTACAATGAGCAGTTCTTC. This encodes CASSNLGTSVYNEQFF.

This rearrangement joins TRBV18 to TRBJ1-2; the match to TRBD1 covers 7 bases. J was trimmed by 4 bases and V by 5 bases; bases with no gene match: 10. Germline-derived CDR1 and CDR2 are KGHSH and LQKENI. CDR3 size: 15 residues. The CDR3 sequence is CASSSTSTGTYGYTF. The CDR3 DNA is TGTGCCAGCTCATCCACATCGACAGGGACCTATGGCTACACCTTC. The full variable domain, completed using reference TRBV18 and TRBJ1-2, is NAGVMQNPRHLVRRRGQEARLRCSPMKGHSHVYWYRQLPEEGLKFMVYLQKENIIDESGMPKERFSAEFPKEGPSILRIQQVVRGDSAAYFCASSSTSTGTYGYTFGSGTRLTVV.

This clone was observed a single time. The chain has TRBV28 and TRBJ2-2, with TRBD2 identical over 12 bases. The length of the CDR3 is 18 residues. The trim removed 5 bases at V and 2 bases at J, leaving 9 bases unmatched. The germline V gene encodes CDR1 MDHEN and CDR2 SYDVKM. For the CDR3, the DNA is TGTGCCAGCAGTAGTCACCGCGGACTAGCGGGAAACACCGGGGAGCTGTTTTTT. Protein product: CASSSHRGLAGNTGELFF.

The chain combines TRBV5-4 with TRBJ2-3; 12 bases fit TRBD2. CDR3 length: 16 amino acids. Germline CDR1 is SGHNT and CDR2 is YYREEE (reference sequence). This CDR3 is CAGGLAGGRSTDTQYF. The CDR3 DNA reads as TGTGCTGGAGGGCTAGCGGGAGGGAGGAGCACAGATACGCAGTATTTT.

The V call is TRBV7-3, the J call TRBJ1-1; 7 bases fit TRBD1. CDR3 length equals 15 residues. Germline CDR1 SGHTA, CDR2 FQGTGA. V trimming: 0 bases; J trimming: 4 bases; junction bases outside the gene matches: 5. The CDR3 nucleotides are TGTGCCAGCAGCTTAACCCGACAGGGCCTCACTGAAGCTTTCTTT. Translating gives CASSLTRQGLTEAFF.

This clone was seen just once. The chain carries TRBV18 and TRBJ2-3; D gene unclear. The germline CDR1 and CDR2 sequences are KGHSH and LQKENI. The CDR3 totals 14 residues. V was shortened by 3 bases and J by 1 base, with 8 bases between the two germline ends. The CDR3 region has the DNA TGTGCCAGCTCACCTCCTAGTCGCACAGATACGCAGTATTTT. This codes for CASSPPSRTDTQYF.

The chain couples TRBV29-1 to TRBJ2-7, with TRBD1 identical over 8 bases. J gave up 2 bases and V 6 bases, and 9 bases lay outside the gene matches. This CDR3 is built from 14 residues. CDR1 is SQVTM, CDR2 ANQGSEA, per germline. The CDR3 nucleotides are TGCAGCGTCGGAACAGGGGGGAGAGCCTACGAGCAGTACTTC. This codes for CSVGTGGRAYEQYF.

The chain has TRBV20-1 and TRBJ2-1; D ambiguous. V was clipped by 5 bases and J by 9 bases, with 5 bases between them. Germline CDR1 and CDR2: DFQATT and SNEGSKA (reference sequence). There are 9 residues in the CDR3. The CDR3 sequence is CSALSEQFF. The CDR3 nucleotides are TGCAGTGCTCTGTCTGAGCAGTTCTTC.

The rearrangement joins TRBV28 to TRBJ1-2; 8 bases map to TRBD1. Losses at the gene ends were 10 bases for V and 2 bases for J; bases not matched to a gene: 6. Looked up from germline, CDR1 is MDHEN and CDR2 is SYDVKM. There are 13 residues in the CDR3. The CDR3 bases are TGTGCCACGCGACAGGGGTTAAACTATGGCTACACCTTC. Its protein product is CATRQGLNYGYTF.

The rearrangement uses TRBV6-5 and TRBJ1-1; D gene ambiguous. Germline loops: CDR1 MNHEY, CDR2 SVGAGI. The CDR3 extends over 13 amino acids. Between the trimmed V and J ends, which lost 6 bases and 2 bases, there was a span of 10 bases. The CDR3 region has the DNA TGTGCCAGCAGCCCCTCGGTAAACACTGAAGCTTTCTTT. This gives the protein CASSPSVNTEAFF.

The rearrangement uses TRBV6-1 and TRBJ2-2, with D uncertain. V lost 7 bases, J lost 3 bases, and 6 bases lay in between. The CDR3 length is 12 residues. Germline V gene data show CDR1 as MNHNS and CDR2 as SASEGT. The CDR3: CASKYYTGELFF. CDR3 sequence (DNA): TGTGCCAGCAAATATTACACCGGGGAGCTGTTTTTT.

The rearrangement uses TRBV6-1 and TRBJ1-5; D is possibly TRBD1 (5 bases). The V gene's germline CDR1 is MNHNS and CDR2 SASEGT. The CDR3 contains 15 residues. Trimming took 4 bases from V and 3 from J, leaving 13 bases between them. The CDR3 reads CASSVLQGSNQPQHF. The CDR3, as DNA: TGTGCCAGCAGTGTCCTTCAGGGCTCCAATCAGCCCCAGCATTTT.

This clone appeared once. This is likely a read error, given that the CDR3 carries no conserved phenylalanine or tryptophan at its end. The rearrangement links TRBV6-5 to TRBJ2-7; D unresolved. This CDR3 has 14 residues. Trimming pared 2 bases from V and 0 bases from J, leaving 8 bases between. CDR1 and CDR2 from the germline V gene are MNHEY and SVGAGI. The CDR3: CASSYTGGSYEQYL. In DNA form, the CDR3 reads TGTGCCAGCAGTTACACGGGTGGCTCCTACGAGCAGTACCTC.

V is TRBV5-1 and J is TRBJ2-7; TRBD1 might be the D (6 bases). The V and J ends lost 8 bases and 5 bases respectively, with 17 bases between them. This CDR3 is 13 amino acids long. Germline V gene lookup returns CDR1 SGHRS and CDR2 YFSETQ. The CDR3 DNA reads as TGCGCCAGGAAGGACACAGGGCCAGACGAGCAGTACTTC. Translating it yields CARKDTGPDEQYF. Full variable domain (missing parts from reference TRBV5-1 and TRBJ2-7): KAGVTQTPRYLIKTRGQQVTLSCSPISGHRSVSWYQQTPGQGLQFLFEYFSETQRNKGNFPGRFSGRQFSNSRSEMNVSTLELGDSALYLCARKDTGPDEQYFGPGTRLTVT.